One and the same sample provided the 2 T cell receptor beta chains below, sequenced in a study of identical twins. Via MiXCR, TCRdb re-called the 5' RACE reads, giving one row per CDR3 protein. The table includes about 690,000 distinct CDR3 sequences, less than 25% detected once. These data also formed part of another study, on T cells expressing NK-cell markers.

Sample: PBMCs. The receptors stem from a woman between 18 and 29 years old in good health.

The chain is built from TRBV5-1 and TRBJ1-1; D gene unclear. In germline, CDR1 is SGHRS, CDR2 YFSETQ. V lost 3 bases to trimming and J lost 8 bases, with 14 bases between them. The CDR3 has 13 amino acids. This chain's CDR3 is CASSWTTEAEAFF. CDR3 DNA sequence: TGCGCCAGCAGCTGGACGACGGAGGCCGAAGCTTTCTTT.

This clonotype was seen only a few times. The CDR3 protein is CSALLAVEVYEQYF. The DNA for the CDR3 is TGCAGCGCACTTCTAGCGGTTGAGGTATACGAGCAGTACTTC. This rearrangement joins TRBV29-1 to TRBJ2-7, with 7 bases matching TRBD2. Germline V gives CDR1 SQVTM, CDR2 ANQGSEA. J gave up 4 bases and V 7 bases, and 13 bases lay outside the gene matches. The CDR3 contains 14 residues.